Included here is one TCR beta chain sequence, with context. Antigen unknown. This entry belongs to a study of spatial heterogeneity in lung cancer. Whole-study context: Untreated early-stage non-small cell lung cancer patients, roughly 75 in total, were the donors. Study results and caveats: At tumor resection, ubiquitous expanded TCRs were detected in blood more often than later.

Specified time point: blood at routine non-recurrence follow-up after resection. Looked up from germline, CDR1 is LGHDT and CDR2 is YNNKEL (reference sequence). The V end was cut by 1 base, the J end by 2 bases, with 18 bases between. The CDR3 runs 17 residues. TCRdb redid the calling of the 5' RACE reads with MiXCR, one entry per CDR3 protein. The table records roughly 120,000 distinct CDR3 sequences, 10% to 12% of them present only once. The rearrangement links TRBV3-1 to TRBJ2-7; possible D gene TRBD2, 6 bases. The receptor's source is a female donor with early-stage non-small cell lung cancer. The sequencing here drew on PBMCs, taken at follow-up. The CDR3 region is CASSQALRDWGPYEQYF. CDR3 nucleotides: TGTGCCAGCAGCCAAGCCCTCCGGGACTGGGGACCCTACGAGCAGTACTTC.